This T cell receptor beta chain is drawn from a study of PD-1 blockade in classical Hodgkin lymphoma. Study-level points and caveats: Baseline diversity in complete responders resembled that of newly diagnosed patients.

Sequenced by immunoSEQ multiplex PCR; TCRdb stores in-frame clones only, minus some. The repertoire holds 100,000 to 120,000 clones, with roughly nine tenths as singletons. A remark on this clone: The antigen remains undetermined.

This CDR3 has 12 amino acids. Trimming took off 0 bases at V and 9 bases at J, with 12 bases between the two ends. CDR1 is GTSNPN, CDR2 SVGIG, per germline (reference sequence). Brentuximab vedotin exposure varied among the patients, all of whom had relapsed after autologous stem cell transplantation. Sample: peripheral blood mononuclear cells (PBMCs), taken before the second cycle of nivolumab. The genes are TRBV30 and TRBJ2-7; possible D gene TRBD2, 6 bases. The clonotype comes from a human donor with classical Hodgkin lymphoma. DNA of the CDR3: TGTGCCTGGAGTGTGGGGCTGGGAGGGCAGTACTTC. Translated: CAWSVGLGGQYF.